What follows are 12 T cell receptor beta chains derived from one specimen sequenced in a study of T-cell reconstitution after alpha-beta-depleted transplantation in children. Library preparation (for TCRbeta) was performed with unique molecular identifiers. MiXCR, applied by TCRdb to the PCR reads, yields one record per CDR3 protein. The top ten hold approximately 7.9% of the sample, which has roughly 120,000 distinct CDR3 sequences, around a tenth seen once. The sample here was PBMCs from the stem cell graft donor, taken from the stem cell graft. The receptors stem from a human donor who donated a stem cell graft to a child with acute lymphoblastic leukemia.

Ten or more counts support this clonotype. The chain recombines TRBV20-1 with TRBJ2-4; D might be TRBD1 (6 bases). This CDR3 is built from 18 residues. Germline CDR1 is DFQATT and CDR2 is SNEGSKA (reference sequence). With 1 base removed from V and 1 base from J, the gap between germline ends came to 20 bases. In DNA form, the CDR3 reads TGCAGTGCTAGAGTATCGAACAGGGCTAATAAGGCCAAAAACATTCAGTACTTC. Translated, it gives CSARVSNRANKAKNIQYF.

This clonotype was seen many times. The J gene is TRBJ2-3, the V gene TRBV9; possible D gene TRBD2, 6 bases. The V end was cut by 2 bases, the J end by 3 bases, with 13 bases between. The CDR3 contains 15 residues. Germline V gives CDR1 SGDLS, CDR2 YYNGEE. The CDR3 coding sequence is TGTGCCAGCAGCGTCTTTGGCGGGGCGACAGATACGCAGTATTTT. As protein: CASSVFGGATDTQYF.

This clonotype was picked up many times. This chain links TRBV6-2 or TRBV6-3 with TRBJ1-4; D is uncertain. Trimming took 8 bases from V and 7 from J, leaving 14 bases between them. CDR1 MNHEY and CDR2 SVGEGT come from the germline V gene. The CDR3 runs 13 residues. CDR3 nucleotides: TGTGCCAGCGGAAGGGCGAGAGGTGAAAAACTGTTTTTT. Its translation is CASGRARGEKLFF.

The chain joins TRBV5-4 to TRBJ2-2, with D unresolved. The V gene lost 0 bases and the J gene lost 6 bases, with 9 bases spanning the gap. This CDR3 has 14 amino acids. Germline V gene sequence: CDR1 SGHNT, CDR2 YYREEE (reference sequence). The CDR3 here is CASSLVASPGELFF. CDR3 DNA: TGTGCCAGCAGCTTGGTCGCTAGTCCCGGGGAGCTGTTTTTT.

This clonotype has a count of ten or more. This chain uses TRBV7-9 with TRBJ2-1; 11 nucleotides agree with TRBD2. The J segment lost 10 bases and the V segment lost 9 bases, leaving 14 bases of the junction unmatched. The CDR3 length is 15 residues. Germline V CDR1 and CDR2: SEHNR, FQNEAQ (reference sequence). The CDR3 nucleotides read TGTGCCAGTCAAACGGGTAGCGGGGGGGCAGGAGAGCAGTTCTTC. Amino acids: CASQTGSGGAGEQFF. Full variable domain (remainder filled in from reference TRBV7-9 and TRBJ2-1): DTGVSQNPRHKITKRGQNVTFRCDPISEHNRLYWYRQTLGQGPEFLTYFQNEAQLEKSRLLSDRFSAERPKGSFSTLEIQRTEQGDSAMYLCASQTGSGGAGEQFFGPGTRLTVL.

This clonotype has at least ten counts. DNA of the CDR3: TGCAGTGCTAGCTCAGGGTTTAATTCACCCCTCCACTTT. As protein: CSASSGFNSPLHF. The chain employs TRBV20-1 and TRBJ1-6, with D possibly matching TRBD1 (5 bases). The CDR3 loop spans 13 amino acids. Trimming shortened V by 3 bases and J by 6 bases, and 9 bases separated the two germline ends. Germline V gene lookup returns CDR1 DFQATT and CDR2 SNEGSKA (reference sequence).

The sample holds many counts of this clonotype. The chain recombines TRBV5-1 with TRBJ2-1; TRBD1 matches at 8 bases. Per germline, CDR1 SGHRS and CDR2 YFSETQ. V dropped 0 bases and J dropped 5; count of bases not matched to a gene: 1. CDR3 length: 14 residues. The CDR3: CASSLDRGDNEQFF. The DNA for the CDR3 is TGCGCCAGCAGCTTGGACAGGGGGGACAATGAGCAGTTCTTC.

This clonotype has at least ten counts. The J gene is TRBJ1-1, the V gene TRBV7-9; no definite D call. Trimming cost V 9 bases and J 6 bases, with 14 bases left between them. The CDR3 is 12 amino acids. Looked up from germline, CDR1 is SEHNR and CDR2 is FQNEAQ (reference sequence). The chain's CDR3 is CASTIPGAEAFF. CDR3 in DNA: TGTGCCAGTACAATCCCGGGCGCTGAAGCTTTCTTT. Looking up the rest from reference TRBV7-9 and TRBJ1-1 gives the full variable domain: DTGVSQNPRHKITKRGQNVTFRCDPISEHNRLYWYRQTLGQGPEFLTYFQNEAQLEKSRLLSDRFSAERPKGSFSTLEIQRTEQGDSAMYLCASTIPGAEAFFGQGTRLTVV.

There are many counts of this clonotype. The chain recombines TRBV7-2 with TRBJ2-7, with 7 positions matching TRBD1. Germline CDR1 SGHTA, CDR2 FQGNSA. The V gene end was trimmed by 5 bases and the J gene end by 3 bases; junction bases not matched to a gene: 13. The CDR3 sequence is 16 residues long. CDR3 coding DNA: TGTGCCAGCAGCCCCCGGGACAGAGAAATCCTCTACGAGCAGTACTTC. It codes for CASSPRDREILYEQYF.

This clonotype was recorded many times. The chain is built from TRBV4-3 and TRBJ1-2; D call uncertain. This CDR3 spans 13 amino acids. Germline assignment: CDR1 LGHNA and CDR2 YSLEER. V lost 4 bases and J 6 bases, leaving 12 bases between the germline ends. The CDR3 is CASSPQTSHGYTF. The CDR3 DNA reads as TGCGCCAGCAGCCCGCAGACCTCTCATGGCTACACCTTC.

The chain uses TRBV7-9 and TRBJ2-5; either TRBD1 or TRBD2 may fit D (5 bases each). The length of the CDR3 is 16 residues. Germline-derived CDR1 and CDR2 are SEHNR and FQNEAQ (reference sequence). Trimming left V 6 bases short and J 3 bases short, with 20 bases between. The CDR3 nucleotides are TGTGCCAGCAGTTCAAACCGGGACCTCGGGGAAGAGACCCAGTACTTC. This codes for CASSSNRDLGEETQYF.

This clonotype was counted ten times or more. The rearrangement joins TRBV27 to TRBJ2-7, with a tentative D call TRBD2 (5 bases). The CDR3 consists of 12 residues. From germline, CDR1 is MNHEY and CDR2 SMNVEV (reference sequence). Trimming shortened V by 3 bases and J by 4 bases, and 7 bases separated the two germline ends. The CDR3 here is CASSFRGYEQYF. CDR3 coding DNA: TGTGCCAGCAGTTTTCGGGGTTACGAGCAGTACTTC.